This TCR beta chain was retrieved from a study of shared clonotypes between healthy human individuals (dated by TCRdb to about 2020). With respect to the entire study: The cohort included three men and a couple of women between 18 and 49 years of age. For each donor, three plates each were used for CD4 naive and CD4 memory, two plates were used for CD8 naive, and one plate was used for CD8 memory. To estimate repertoire size and how much clonotype sharing occurs between individuals, the study deeply sequenced the blood TCR repertoires of 4 to 6 healthy adults. To increase sequencing depth and limit assay-specific biases, TCR repertoire library preparation and sequencing were carried out by different laboratories using diverse techniques. Leukapheresis yielded between about 0.85 and 9.5 billion PBMCs per donor.

Using the deep immunoSEQ assay, multiplex PCR amplified TCR CDR3 regions from genomic DNA. For each cell subset, the extracted genomic DNA was distributed evenly across all wells of several immunoSEQ 96-well plates, and each plate served as one replicate. For sorted subsets, about 200 ng genomic DNA, equal to 30,000 to 35,000 T cell genomes, was loaded into each replicate PCR. Purified libraries were measured with a Qubit 3.0 fluorometer, size-checked on a Bioanalyzer 2100, and measured again with the KAPA Library Quantification kit. Every immunoSEQ 96-well plate was sequenced on a dedicated single-read 150-cycle Illumina NextSeq 550 flow cell. The authors' pipeline ran thus. Because the immunoSEQ output held only junctional sequences and lacked quality scores, the filtering could not match the filtering applied to full-length reads. To assign V/J genes and CDR3, sequences were annotated using PyIR, a Python wrapper for IgBLAST v1.9, with IMGT germline references. Any read was removed if the V/J assignment was weak (E-value above 1e-6), the CDR3 was missing, or the read contained stop codons, out-of-frame junctions, or ambiguous translated residues. V3J clonotypes were defined as sequences sharing an identical inferred V gene, J gene, and CDR3 amino acid sequence. Percentage overlap between repertoires was computed as shared unique clonotypes divided by the size of the smaller repertoire. Repertoire richness was assessed with RTK rarefaction, the Chao1 estimator, and Recon v2.1 estimates of unobserved clonotypes. Generation probabilities were computed with OLGA for all TCRbeta clonotypes obtained by the gDNA method from several donors. TCRdb stores this immuneACCESS table with in-frame sequences only. Part of the clones is absent; in the studies checked, under half of the shortfall reflects unresolved V genes, and no reason is known for the rest. From that table come the V and J calls and clone size; the DNA was used to work out D and trimming. In this sample the table shows about 1.1 million clones, 75% to 85% of which occur a single time. The ten most abundant clones make up 0.5% to 0.6% of the sample.

Details on this clone: The clone's antigen remains unknown. No clone much larger than this one lies a single base away; base qualities are absent.

Healthy HIV-negative adults with no recently reported acute infections or vaccinations were included as donors. Every donor was a Caucasian adult living in Nashville, Tennessee, USA. CD4+ T cells were enriched through magnetic negative selection, after which naive cells were positively selected on CD45RA and the remaining negative fraction served as the memory subset. Blood was collected by leukapheresis, and PBMCs were isolated by Ficoll-Histopaque density gradient centrifugation and then cryopreserved in liquid nitrogen vapor phase. Analytical flow cytometry was used to check the purity and quantity of every magnetically sorted T cell population. Each sorted fraction had its genomic DNA isolated and then quantified by UV absorbance on a Nanodrop 2000c. According to the germline V gene, CDR1 reads MRHNA and CDR2 reads SNTAGT. From the cysteine through the phenylalanine, the CDR3 covers 13 amino acids. The retained sequence is limited to the CDR3, 39 bases, with the frame set at the first base. V was cut back by 6 bases and J by 1 base, leaving a gap of 9 bases between them.

Paper-wide results and their limitations: Clonotypes shared by all four sorted-subset donors showed higher generation probabilities than non-shared clonotypes. Sampling was limited to blood, and TCR repertoires in tissue likely differ from TCR repertoires in blood. Based on pairwise subsampling, the degree of clonotype sharing among donors was expected to be affected by sequencing depth. Sharing across four donors was observed for approximately 5% of naive CD4, under 4% of naive CD8, over 2% of memory CD4, and about 0.4% of memory CD8 clonotypes. The genetic and exposure-history diversity represented was limited by the small number of donors. Even with the large sequencing depth, rarefaction of the sorted-subset datasets indicated that sequencing was incomplete. Naive subsets generally had larger estimated clonotype richness than memory subsets.

Recombination joined TRBV6-4 with TRBJ1-1; the D gene lacks a confident call. The sample comprised memory CD4+ T cells from PBMCs. The sample's cell subset or site label is to be understood as: CD45RA-negative fraction. The receptor comes from a man younger than 30 in good health. Some clones in this sample may be carry-over from other donors' samples. The DNA sequence is given as TGTGCCAGCAGCGCCTCGGGGAACACTGAAGCTTTCTTT. Protein translation: CASSASGNTEAFF.